The 13 T cell receptor beta chains below were found in one sample sequenced in a study of cytomegalovirus exposure and HLA in healthy donors. 60 Vbeta and 13 Jbeta primers were used in PCR. The table came from immunoSEQ multiplex PCR; TCRdb's copy has only in-frame clones and leaves some out. This sample has 150,000 to 200,000 clones, with around 81% found just once. Specimen: PBMCs. The receptors originated from a woman aged 25 to 39 in good health and CMV-seronegative.

This sequence joins TRBV28 and TRBJ2-5, with 10 bases that match TRBD2. The ends lost 5 bases at V and 4 bases at J; junction bases unmatched: 13. This CDR3 has 17 residues. In germline, CDR1 is MDHEN, CDR2 SYDVKM. The CDR3 DNA is TGTGCCAGCAGTCCCCAGCGGGAGGGCCGCGGGTCAGAGACCCAGTACTTC. This gives the protein CASSPQREGRGSETQYF. The variable domain in full, completed from reference TRBV28 and TRBJ2-5, reads DVKVTQSSRYLVKRTGEKVFLECVQDMDHENMFWYRQDPGLGLRLIYFSYDVKMKEKGDIPEGYSVSREKKERFSLILESASTNQTSMYLCASSPQREGRGSETQYFGPGTRLLVL.

The chain combines TRBV30 with TRBJ2-5, with D unclear. V was clipped by 0 bases and J by 4 bases, with 6 bases between them. This CDR3 region has 12 residues. CDR1 is GTSNPN, CDR2 SVGIG, per germline (reference sequence). In nucleotides, the CDR3 is TGTGCCTGGAGTGTACTGCGAGAGACCCAGTACTTC. Its translation: CAWSVLRETQYF.

This chain links TRBV7-8 with TRBJ2-3; the D gene is possibly TRBD2 (6 bases). The V and J ends lost 2 bases and 0 bases respectively, with 15 bases between them. Germline assignment: CDR1 SGHVS and CDR2 FQNEAQ. The CDR3 has 17 residues. The CDR3 reads CASSLRDSHPSTDTQYF. The CDR3 region has the DNA TGTGCCAGCAGCTTAAGGGACTCGCATCCTAGCACAGATACGCAGTATTTT.

J is TRBJ1-1 and V is TRBV28, with a weak D call TRBD1 (6 bases). The CDR3 consists of 15 residues. The ends were cut back, 3 bases at V and 1 base at J, with 12 bases in the middle. Germline CDR1 reads MDHEN; CDR2 reads SYDVKM. The DNA for the CDR3 is TGTGCCAGCAGTTTTACTACAGGGCCGAACACTGAAGCTTTCTTT. Amino acid sequence: CASSFTTGPNTEAFF.

As DNA, the CDR3 is TGTGCCAGCAGTTCTCCCAACAGGGGTGGCTACACCTTC. The encoded protein is CASSSPNRGGYTF. This chain links TRBV28 with TRBJ1-2; 7 positions match TRBD1. CDR3 length equals 13 residues. CDR1 MDHEN and CDR2 SYDVKM come from the germline V gene. V was pared by 4 bases and J by 7 bases, with 6 bases of the junction left unmatched.

V gene TRBV6-6 combines with J gene TRBJ2-6; 7 nucleotides agree with TRBD1. This CDR3 region has 16 residues. Germline loops: CDR1 MNHNY, CDR2 SVGAGI (reference sequence). Losses at the gene ends were 4 bases for V and 1 base for J; bases not matched to a gene: 4. This CDR3 reads CASSLRGPSGANVLTF. CDR3 nucleotides: TGTGCCAGCAGTTTGAGGGGGCCATCTGGGGCCAACGTCCTGACTTTC.

The CDR3 sequence: CASSLIRGRLTDTQYF. The CDR3 region has the DNA TGTGCCAGCAGTTTAATCAGGGGTAGATTAACAGATACGCAGTATTTT. The genes are TRBV28 and TRBJ2-3; tentative D call: TRBD1 (6 bases). Germline CDR1 and CDR2: MDHEN and SYDVKM. V was shortened by 2 bases and J by 3 bases, with 15 bases between the two germline ends. The CDR3 sequence is 16 residues long.

This clone came up a few times. The V and J genes are TRBV5-6 and TRBJ1-2, with a possible D match to TRBD1 (6 bases). The germline CDR1 and CDR2 sequences are SGHDT and YYEEEE. The CDR3 has 15 residues. V lost 2 bases to trimming and J lost 4 bases, with 15 bases between them. CDR3 DNA: TGTGCCAGCAGCTTAGAATACGCGGGGGCCTATGGCTACACCTTC. Translation gives CASSLEYAGAYGYTF.

The chain has TRBV18 and TRBJ2-1; 8 bases are a match to TRBD1. The germline V gene encodes CDR1 KGHSH and CDR2 LQKENI. V was pared by 4 bases and J by 7 bases, with 3 bases of the junction left unmatched. CDR3 length equals 13 residues. The CDR3 DNA reads as TGTGCCAGCTCACGCACAGGGGGTAATGAGCAGTTCTTC. Residues: CASSRTGGNEQFF.

This chain joins TRBV7-9 and TRBJ1-4; 7 bases align to TRBD1. V lost 8 bases and J lost 5; bases outside the gene matches: 8. The CDR3 contains 14 residues. CDR1 SEHNR and CDR2 FQNEAQ come from the germline V gene (reference sequence). CDR3 amino acids: CASRVAGGNEKLFF. In DNA, the CDR3 is TGTGCCAGCCGGGTGGCAGGGGGAAATGAAAAACTGTTTTTT.

The V call is TRBV4-1, the J call TRBJ2-1; 7 bases map to TRBD2. The germline CDR1 and CDR2 sequences are MGHRA and YSYEKL. The CDR3 loop spans 17 amino acids. V shed 0 bases and J 4 bases; nucleotides not matched to a gene: 9. CDR3 sequence: CASSQEGRDYTYNEQFF. In DNA, the CDR3 is TGCGCCAGCAGCCAAGAGGGGCGGGACTACACATACAATGAGCAGTTCTTC.

The rearrangement links TRBV28 to TRBJ1-5; 10 bases line up with TRBD1. Germline values: CDR1 MDHEN, CDR2 SYDVKM. With 8 bases clipped from V and 10 bases from J, the junction kept 11 bases outside the gene matches. This CDR3 has 14 residues. The CDR3, as DNA: TGTGCCAGCCGTCAGGGGACAGGGGTTCTCCCCCAGCATTTT. It codes for CASRQGTGVLPQHF.

Points on this clone: Compared with germline, one end of the junction differs, possibly owing to a read error. J is TRBJ2-5 and V is TRBV7-7; a possible D gene is TRBD1 (6 bases). The CDR3 is 15 amino acids. Germline CDR1 reads SSHAT; CDR2 reads FNYEAQ (reference sequence). The CDR3 nucleotides are TGTGCTAGCACCCTAAATCCGGGACAACAAGAGACCCAGTACTTC. It specifies CASTLNPGQQETQYF. Combining the CDR3 with reference TRBV7-7 and TRBJ2-5 gives the whole variable domain GAGVSQSPRYKVTKRGQDVTLRCDPISSHATLYWYQQALGQGPEFLTYFNYEAQPDKSGLPSDRFSAERPEGSISTLTIQRTEQRDSAMYRCASTLNPGQQETQYFGPGTRLLVL.